This T cell receptor (beta chain) appears in the sequencing data of a study of cytomegalovirus exposure and HLA in healthy donors. The wider study: From about 179 million T cells, an earlier analysis saw roughly 110 million unique TCR beta sequences. Study-wide results and caveats: No immune exposure information besides CMV serostatus was available.

Of note for this clone: Its antigen is not known.

This PCR relied on a set of 60 Vbeta primers and 13 Jbeta primers. Clones were sequenced by immunoSEQ multiplex PCR, and TCRdb holds only the in-frame ones, with some missing. This sample has some 150,000 clones, with about four fifths found just once. As for the donors, each was a healthy bone marrow donor. The clonotype comes from a woman in her forties or fifties in good health and CMV-seronegative. The sequencing input was PBMCs.

The CDR3 region is CASSLTSAGGTDTQYF. The CDR3 DNA sequence: TGTGCCAGCAGCTTAACCTCTGCGGGGGGCACAGATACGCAGTATTTT. The chain uses TRBV7-9 and TRBJ2-3; 7 nucleotides match TRBD2. V gave up 2 bases and J gave up 1 base; unmatched junction bases: 6. This CDR3 has 16 amino acids. CDR1 SEHNR and CDR2 FQNEAQ come from the germline V gene (reference sequence).